The clone carrying this T cell receptor (beta chain) was recorded at least ten times. Its target is unknown. 5'RACE primed at constant segments yielded TCR alpha and TCR beta cDNA libraries bearing sample barcodes and UMIs. TCRdb analysed the 5' RACE reads with MiXCR anew, one entry per CDR3 protein. The table lists 300,000 to 400,000 distinct CDR3 sequences, about a sixth of them singletons. The germline V gene has CDR1 MGHRA and CDR2 YSYEKL. The CDR3 is made up of 16 amino acids. Trimming removed 2 bases at V and 0 bases at J, with 12 bases between. These data originate in a study of T-cell memory formation after mild COVID-19. Study-level findings and limits: Pre-infection memory showed some responding clones, and this suggested that cross-reactive memory joined. CD4+ contracting clones were mainly CM and EM; CD8+ ones, EMRA. Clones shrinking from day 15 to 85 showed even CD4/CD8 mixes; later expanders tilted CD4+.

The material sequenced was PBMCs or a T cell subset sorted from them (not recorded which). This chain joins TRBV4-1 and TRBJ2-3; possible D gene TRBD1, 5 bases. This receptor was identified in a man aged 18 to 30 who had mild COVID-19 (a few samples of this study predate the infection). Cell type and time point are not known. The CDR3 reads CASSQLPTASTDTQYF. CDR3 nucleotides: TGCGCCAGCAGCCAACTCCCGACAGCTAGCACAGATACGCAGTATTTT.